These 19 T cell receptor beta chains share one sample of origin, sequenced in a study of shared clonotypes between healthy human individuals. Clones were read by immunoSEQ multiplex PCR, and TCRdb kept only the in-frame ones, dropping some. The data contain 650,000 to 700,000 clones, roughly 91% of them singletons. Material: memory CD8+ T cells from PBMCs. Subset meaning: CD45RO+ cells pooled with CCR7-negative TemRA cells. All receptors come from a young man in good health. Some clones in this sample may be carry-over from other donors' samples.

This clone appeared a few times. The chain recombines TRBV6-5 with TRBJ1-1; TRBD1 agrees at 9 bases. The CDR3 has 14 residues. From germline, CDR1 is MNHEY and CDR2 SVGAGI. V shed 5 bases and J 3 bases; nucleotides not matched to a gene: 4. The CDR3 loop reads CASSRTGVDTEAFF. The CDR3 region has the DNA TGTGCCAGCAGTAGGACAGGGGTGGACACTGAAGCTTTCTTT.

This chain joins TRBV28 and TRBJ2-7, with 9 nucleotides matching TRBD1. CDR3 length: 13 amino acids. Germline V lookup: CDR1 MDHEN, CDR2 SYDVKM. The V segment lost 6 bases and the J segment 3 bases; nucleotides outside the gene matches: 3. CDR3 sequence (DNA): TGTGCCAGCAGACCGACAGGGGGCTACGAGCAGTACTTC. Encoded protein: CASRPTGGYEQYF.

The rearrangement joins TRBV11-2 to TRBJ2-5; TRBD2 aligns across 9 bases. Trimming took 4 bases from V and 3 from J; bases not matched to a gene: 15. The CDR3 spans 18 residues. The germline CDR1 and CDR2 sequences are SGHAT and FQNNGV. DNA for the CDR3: TGTGCCAGCAGCTCTTTCCACGTCCGACTAGCGGCTAAAGAGACCCAGTACTTC. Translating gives CASSSFHVRLAAKETQYF.

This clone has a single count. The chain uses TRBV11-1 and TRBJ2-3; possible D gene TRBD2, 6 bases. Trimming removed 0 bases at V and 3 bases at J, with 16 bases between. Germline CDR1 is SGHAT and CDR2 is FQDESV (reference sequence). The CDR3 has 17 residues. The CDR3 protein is CASSLARGAGLTDTQYF. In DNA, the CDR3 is TGTGCCAGCAGCTTAGCGCGTGGGGCGGGACTTACAGATACGCAGTATTTT. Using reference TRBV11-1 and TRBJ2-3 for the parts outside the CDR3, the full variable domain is EAEVAQSPRYKITEKSQAVAFWCDPISGHATLYWYRQILGQGPELLVQFQDESVVDDSQLPKDRFSAERLKGVDSTLKIQPAELGDSAMYLCASSLARGAGLTDTQYFGPGTRLTVL.

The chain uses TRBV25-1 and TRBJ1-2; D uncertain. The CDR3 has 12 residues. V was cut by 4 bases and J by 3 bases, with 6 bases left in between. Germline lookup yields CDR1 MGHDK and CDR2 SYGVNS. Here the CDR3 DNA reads TGTGCCAGCAGTGGGACGTACTATGGCTACACCTTC. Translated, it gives CASSGTYYGYTF.

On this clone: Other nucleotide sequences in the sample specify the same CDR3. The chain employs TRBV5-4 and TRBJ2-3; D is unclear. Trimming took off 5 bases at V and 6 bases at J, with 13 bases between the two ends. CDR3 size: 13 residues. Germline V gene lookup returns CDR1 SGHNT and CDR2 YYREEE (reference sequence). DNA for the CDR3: TGTGCCAGCAGTTCGGAGCCTACGGATACGCAGTATTTT. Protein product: CASSSEPTDTQYF. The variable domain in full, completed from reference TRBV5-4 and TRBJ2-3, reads ETGVTQSPTHLIKTRGQQVTLRCSSQSGHNTVSWYQQALGQGPQFIFQYYREEENGRGNFPPRFSGLQFPNYSSELNVNALELDDSALYLCASSSEPTDTQYFGPGTRLTVL.

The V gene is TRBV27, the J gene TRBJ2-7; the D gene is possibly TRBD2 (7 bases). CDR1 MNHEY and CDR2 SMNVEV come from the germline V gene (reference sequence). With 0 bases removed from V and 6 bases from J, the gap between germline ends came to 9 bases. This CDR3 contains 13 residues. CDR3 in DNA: TGTGCCAGCAGTTTATCGGGGGGGCGCGAGCAGTACTTC. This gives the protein CASSLSGGREQYF.

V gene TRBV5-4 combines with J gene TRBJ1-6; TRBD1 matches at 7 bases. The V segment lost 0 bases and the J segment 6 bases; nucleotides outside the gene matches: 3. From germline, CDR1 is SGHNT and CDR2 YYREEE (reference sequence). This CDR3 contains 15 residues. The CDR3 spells CASSLVGQINSPLHF. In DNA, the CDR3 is TGTGCCAGCAGCTTGGTGGGACAGATTAATTCACCCCTCCACTTT.

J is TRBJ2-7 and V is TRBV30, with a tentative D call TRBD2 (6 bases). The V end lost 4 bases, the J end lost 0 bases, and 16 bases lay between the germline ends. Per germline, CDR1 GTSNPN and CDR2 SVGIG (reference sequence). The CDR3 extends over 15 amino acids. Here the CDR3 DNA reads TGTGCCTGGACGCCTGGGGGGTTTTTCTCCTACGAGCAGTACTTC. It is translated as CAWTPGGFFSYEQYF.

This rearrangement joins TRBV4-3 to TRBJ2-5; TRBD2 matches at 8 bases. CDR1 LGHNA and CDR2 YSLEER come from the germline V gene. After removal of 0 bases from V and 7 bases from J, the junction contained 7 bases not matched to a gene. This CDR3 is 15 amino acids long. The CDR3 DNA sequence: TGCGCCAGCAGCCAAGATTTTGGGAGCGGGGGGACCCAGTACTTC. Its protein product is CASSQDFGSGGTQYF.

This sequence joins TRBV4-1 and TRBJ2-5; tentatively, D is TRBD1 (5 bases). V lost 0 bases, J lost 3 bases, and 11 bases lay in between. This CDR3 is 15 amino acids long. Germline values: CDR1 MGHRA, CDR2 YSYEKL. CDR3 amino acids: CASSQDLGREETQYF. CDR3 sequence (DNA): TGCGCCAGCAGCCAAGATTTAGGCAGGGAAGAGACCCAGTACTTC.

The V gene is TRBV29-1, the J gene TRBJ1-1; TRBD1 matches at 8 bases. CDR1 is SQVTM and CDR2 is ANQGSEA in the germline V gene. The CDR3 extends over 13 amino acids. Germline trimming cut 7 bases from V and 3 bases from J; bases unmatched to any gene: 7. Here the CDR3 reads CSDRQGWDTEAFF. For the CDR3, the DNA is TGCAGCGACCGACAGGGGTGGGACACTGAAGCTTTCTTT.

CDR3 coding DNA: TGTGCCAGCAGTGAGTGGGGACAGCTGACATCCTACGAGCAGTACTTC. Its translation is CASSEWGQLTSYEQYF. J is TRBJ2-7 and V is TRBV2, with 7 bases aligning to TRBD1. With V trimmed by 3 bases and J by 1 base, 9 bases remained unmatched. Germline V CDR1 and CDR2: SNHLY, FYNNEI. This CDR3 spans 16 amino acids. Variable domain in full (rest from reference TRBV2 and TRBJ2-7): EPEVTQTPSHQVTQMGQEVILRCVPISNHLYFYWYRQILGQKVEFLVSFYNNEISEKSEIFDDQFSVERPDGSNFTLKIRSTKLEDSAMYFCASSEWGQLTSYEQYFGPGTRLTVT.

Written as DNA, the CDR3 is TGTGCCAGCAGTTTATCCGGGACCGGGGAGCTGTTTTTT. Its protein product is CASSLSGTGELFF. This chain links TRBV28 with TRBJ2-2, with D unresolved. V was shortened by 1 base and J by 5 bases, with 5 bases between the two germline ends. The CDR3 runs 13 residues. Germline V gene sequence: CDR1 MDHEN, CDR2 SYDVKM. Variable domain in full (rest from reference TRBV28 and TRBJ2-2): DVKVTQSSRYLVKRTGEKVFLECVQDMDHENMFWYRQDPGLGLRLIYFSYDVKMKEKGDIPEGYSVSREKKERFSLILESASTNQTSMYLCASSLSGTGELFFGEGSRLTVL.

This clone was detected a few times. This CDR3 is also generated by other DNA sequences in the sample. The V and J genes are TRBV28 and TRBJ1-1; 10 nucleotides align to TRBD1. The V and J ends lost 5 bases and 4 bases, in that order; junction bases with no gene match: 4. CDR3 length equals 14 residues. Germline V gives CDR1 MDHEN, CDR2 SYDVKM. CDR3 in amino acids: CASSRTGGSTEAFF. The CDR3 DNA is TGTGCCAGCAGTCGGACAGGGGGAAGCACTGAAGCTTTCTTT.

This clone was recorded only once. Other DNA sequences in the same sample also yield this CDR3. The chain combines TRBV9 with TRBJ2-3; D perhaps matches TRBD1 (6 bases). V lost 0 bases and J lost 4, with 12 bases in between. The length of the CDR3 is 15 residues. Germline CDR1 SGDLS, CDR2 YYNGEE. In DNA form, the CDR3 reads TGTGCCAGCAGCGTAGGTGCTGGGGGCTCAGATACGCAGTATTTT. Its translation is CASSVGAGGSDTQYF. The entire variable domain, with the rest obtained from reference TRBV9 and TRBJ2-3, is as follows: DSGVTQTPKHLITATGQRVTLRCSPRSGDLSVYWYQQSLDQGLQFLIQYYNGEERAKGNILERFSAQQFPDLHSELNLSSLELGDSALYFCASSVGAGGSDTQYFGPGTRLTVL.

CDR3 nucleotide sequence: TGCGCCAGCAGCTACGGGACAGGGCTGAACACTGAAGCTTTCTTT. The encoded protein is CASSYGTGLNTEAFF. The chain couples TRBV5-1 to TRBJ1-1; 9 bases align to TRBD1. Germline-derived CDR1 and CDR2 are SGHRS and YFSETQ. The CDR3 spans 15 residues. With 3 bases clipped from V and 0 bases from J, the junction kept 3 bases outside the gene matches. Together with reference TRBV5-1 and TRBJ1-1, the CDR3 gives the full variable domain: KAGVTQTPRYLIKTRGQQVTLSCSPISGHRSVSWYQQTPGQGLQFLFEYFSETQRNKGNFPGRFSGRQFSNSRSEMNVSTLELGDSALYLCASSYGTGLNTEAFFGQGTRLTVV.

The DNA for the CDR3 is TGTGCCACCAGCAGAGATCTTTACCAACGGGCCTACGAGCAGTACTTC. Amino acid sequence: CATSRDLYQRAYEQYF. This chain connects TRBV15 to TRBJ2-7; D call uncertain. Germline V gene sequence: CDR1 LNHNV, CDR2 YYDKDF (reference sequence). Between the trimmed V and J ends, which lost 0 bases and 2 bases, there was a span of 14 bases. The CDR3 is 16 residues long.

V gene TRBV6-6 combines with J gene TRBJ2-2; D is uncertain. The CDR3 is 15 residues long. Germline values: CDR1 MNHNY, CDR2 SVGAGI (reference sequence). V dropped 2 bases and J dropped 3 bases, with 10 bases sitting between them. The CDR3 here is CASSYKGDHTGELFF. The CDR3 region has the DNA TGTGCCAGCAGTTACAAGGGTGATCACACCGGGGAGCTGTTTTTT.